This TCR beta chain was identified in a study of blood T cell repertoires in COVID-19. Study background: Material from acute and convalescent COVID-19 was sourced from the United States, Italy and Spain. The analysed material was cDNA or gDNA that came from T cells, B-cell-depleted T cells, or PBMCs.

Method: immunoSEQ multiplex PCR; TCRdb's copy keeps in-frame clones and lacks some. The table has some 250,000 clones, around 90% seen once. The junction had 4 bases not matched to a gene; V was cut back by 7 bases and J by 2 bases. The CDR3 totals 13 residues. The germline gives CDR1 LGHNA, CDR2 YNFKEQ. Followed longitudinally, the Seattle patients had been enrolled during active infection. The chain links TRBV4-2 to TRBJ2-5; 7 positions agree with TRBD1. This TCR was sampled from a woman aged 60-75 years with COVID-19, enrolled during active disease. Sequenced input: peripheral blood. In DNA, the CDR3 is TGTGCCAGCAAGGGGGCCAATCAAGAGACCCAGTACTTC. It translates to CASKGANQETQYF.